The T cell receptor (beta chain) under discussion was sequenced for a study of blood T cell repertoires in COVID-19. In its sample, this clone is medium-sized. The identical CDR3 is also encoded by other nucleotide sequences in the sample. Assay used: immunoSEQ multiplex PCR; TCRdb lists only in-frame clones, some missing. The table lists approximately 170,000 clones, about 88% of them singletons, with approximately 3% in the top ten. The V end was cut by 6 bases, the J end by 4 bases, with 10 bases between. CDR3 length equals 13 residues. Germline assignment: CDR1 MDHEN and CDR2 SYDVKM. The sample taken for sequencing was PBMCs or T cells enriched from blood (not recorded which). The sequence came from a young woman who had recovered from COVID-19. This chain uses TRBV28 with TRBJ1-3; D gene uncertain. The CDR3 bases are TGTGCCAGCAGCCTTCTCCAGGGAAACACCATATATTTT. Its protein product is CASSLLQGNTIYF.